The TCR beta chain described here comes from a study of cytomegalovirus exposure and HLA in healthy donors. Regarding the study as a whole: Among TCR beta chains of equal frequency, HLA-associated ones were more clonally expanded in a later analysis. Later analysis identified about 17,000 TCR beta sequences associated with HLA alleles, using a false discovery rate threshold of 0.05. The presence/absence work took it that sequencing depth was about the same across donors.

This CDR3 comprises 19 residues. V shed 4 bases and J shed 2 bases, with 27 bases lying between them. Germline CDR1 reads ENHRY; CDR2 reads SYGVKD. The PCR contained 60 Vbeta and 13 Jbeta primers. Clones were sequenced by immunoSEQ multiplex PCR, and TCRdb holds only the in-frame ones, with some missing. The data show 150,000 to 200,000 clones, around 79% seen once. In regard to this clone: The antigen is undetermined.

The clonotype comes from a woman aged 50 to 60 in good health and CMV-seronegative. Sequencing was done on a sample of PBMCs. The chain carries TRBV10-3 and TRBJ2-7, with TRBD2 as a possible D gene (6 bases). CDR3 loop: CAISGPGAGGGTLTYEQYF. The CDR3 region has the DNA TGTGCCATCAGTGGACCTGGGGCCGGGGGTGGTACCCTCACCTACGAGCAGTACTTC.